This TCR beta chain stems from a study of blood T cell repertoires in COVID-19. Overall study: From the United States, Italy and Spain came samples of acute and convalescent COVID-19. The analysed material was cDNA or gDNA that came from T cells, B-cell-depleted T cells, or PBMCs.

Germline values: CDR1 LGHNA, CDR2 YNFKEQ. The CDR3 is 17 amino acids. Trimming at V came to 1 base and at J to 4 bases, leaving 9 bases not matched to a gene. How the authors handled the data: Cell counts per sample came from amplifying reference gene primers. Sequencing used immunoSEQ multiplex PCR; TCRdb keeps in-frame clones, though not all of them. The D gene and trimming were derived from the DNA, and the V and J assignments and clone size from that table. The sample includes about 320,000 clones, around 86% of them seen just once. The V call is TRBV4-2, the J call TRBJ2-3; 9 bases match TRBD2. Sequencing was carried out using peripheral blood. This TCR was recovered from a woman aged 45-65 years with acute or convalescent COVID-19. As DNA, the CDR3 is TGTGCCAGCAGCCAAGGGTTTGGTCGCGGGAGGGCAGATACGCAGTATTTT. This gives the protein CASSQGFGRGRADTQYF.